This TCR beta chain was retrieved from a study of a mutant IDH1 vaccine in newly diagnosed glioma. The assay was immunoSEQ multiplex PCR, and TCRdb's table has in-frame clones only and misses some. This sample carries tens of thousands of clones, around four fifths of them seen once, and the ten largest clones take about 4.2%. Time point in this sample: week 35, safety follow-up. Each dose of the vaccine consisted of 300 ug of mutant IDH1 20-mer peptide, with topical imiquimod. Trimming took 3 bases from V and 4 from J, leaving 12 bases between them. The CDR3 is made up of 14 amino acids. Germline V gene data show CDR1 as KGHSH and CDR2 as LQKENI. As for this clone: Its antigen is currently unknown.

The sequencing here drew on PBMCs, taken from a glioma patient whose treatment included an IDH1 peptide vaccine. The V call is TRBV18, the J call TRBJ1-1; weak D call: TRBD1 (6 bases). The clonotype originates from a man in his thirties or forties with glioma. The CDR3 loop is CASSPQQGFTEAFF. CDR3 bases: TGTGCCAGCTCACCGCAACAGGGCTTCACTGAAGCTTTCTTT. Using reference TRBV18 and TRBJ1-1 for the parts outside the CDR3, the full variable domain is NAGVMQNPRHLVRRRGQEARLRCSPMKGHSHVYWYRQLPEEGLKFMVYLQKENIIDESGMPKERFSAEFPKEGPSILRIQQVVRGDSAAYFCASSPQQGFTEAFFGQGTRLTVV.